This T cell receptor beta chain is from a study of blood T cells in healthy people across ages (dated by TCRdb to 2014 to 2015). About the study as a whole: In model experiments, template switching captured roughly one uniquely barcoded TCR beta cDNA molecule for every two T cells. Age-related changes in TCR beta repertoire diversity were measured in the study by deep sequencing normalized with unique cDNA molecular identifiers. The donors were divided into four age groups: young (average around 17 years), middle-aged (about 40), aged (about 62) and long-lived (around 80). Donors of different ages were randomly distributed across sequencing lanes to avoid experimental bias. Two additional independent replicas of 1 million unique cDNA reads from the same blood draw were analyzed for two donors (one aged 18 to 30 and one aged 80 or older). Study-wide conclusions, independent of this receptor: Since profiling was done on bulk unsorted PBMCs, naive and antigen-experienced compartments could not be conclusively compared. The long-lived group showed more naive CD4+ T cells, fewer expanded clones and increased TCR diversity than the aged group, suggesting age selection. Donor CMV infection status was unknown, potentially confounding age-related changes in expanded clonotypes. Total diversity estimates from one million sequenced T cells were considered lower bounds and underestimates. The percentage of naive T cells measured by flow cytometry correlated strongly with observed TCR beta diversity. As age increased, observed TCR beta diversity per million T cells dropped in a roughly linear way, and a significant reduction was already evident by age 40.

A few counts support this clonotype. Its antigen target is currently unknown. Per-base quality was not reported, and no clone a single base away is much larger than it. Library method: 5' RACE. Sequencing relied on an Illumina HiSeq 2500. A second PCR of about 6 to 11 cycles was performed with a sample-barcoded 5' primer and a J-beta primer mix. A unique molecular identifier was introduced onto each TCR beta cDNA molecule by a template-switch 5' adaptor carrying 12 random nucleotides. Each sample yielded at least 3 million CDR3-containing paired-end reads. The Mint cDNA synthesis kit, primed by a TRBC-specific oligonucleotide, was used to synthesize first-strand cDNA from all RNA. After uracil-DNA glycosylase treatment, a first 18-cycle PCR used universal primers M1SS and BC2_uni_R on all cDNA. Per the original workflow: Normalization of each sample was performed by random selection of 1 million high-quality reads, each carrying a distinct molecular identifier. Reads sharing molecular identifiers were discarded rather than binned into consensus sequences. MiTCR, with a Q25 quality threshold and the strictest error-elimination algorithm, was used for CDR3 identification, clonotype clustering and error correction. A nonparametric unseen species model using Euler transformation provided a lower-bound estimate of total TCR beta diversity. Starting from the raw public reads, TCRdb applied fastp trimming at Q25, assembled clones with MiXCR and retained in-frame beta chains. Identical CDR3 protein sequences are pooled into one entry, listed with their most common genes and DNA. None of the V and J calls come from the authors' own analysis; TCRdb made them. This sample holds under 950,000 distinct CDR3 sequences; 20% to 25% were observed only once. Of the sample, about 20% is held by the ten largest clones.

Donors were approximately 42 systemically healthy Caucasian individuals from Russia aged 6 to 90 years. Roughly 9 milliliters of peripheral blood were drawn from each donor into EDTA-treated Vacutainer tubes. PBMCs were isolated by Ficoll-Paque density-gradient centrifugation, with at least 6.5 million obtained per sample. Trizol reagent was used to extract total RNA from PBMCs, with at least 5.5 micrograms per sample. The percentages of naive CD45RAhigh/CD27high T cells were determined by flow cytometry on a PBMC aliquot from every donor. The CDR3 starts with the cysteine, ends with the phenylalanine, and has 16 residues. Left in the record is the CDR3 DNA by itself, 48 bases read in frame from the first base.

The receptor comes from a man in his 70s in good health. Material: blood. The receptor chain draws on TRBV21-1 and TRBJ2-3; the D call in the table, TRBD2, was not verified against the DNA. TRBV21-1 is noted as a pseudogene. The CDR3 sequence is CASRHKLAGLTDTQYF. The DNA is TGTGCCAGCAGACATAAACTAGCGGGACTCACAGATACGCAGTATTTT.